This T cell receptor (beta chain) emerged from a study of regulatory T cells in long-lasting Graves disease. About the study: Patients with persistent Graves' disease had over 5 years of antithyroid drugs and persistent TSH receptor antibodies. General study results and limits: Favored usage of TRBV28, TRBJ1-2 and TRBJ2-5 was recorded in persistent disease.

Looked up from germline, CDR1 is MDHEN and CDR2 is SYDVKM. J was trimmed by 6 bases and V by 4 bases; bases with no gene match: 11. This CDR3 region has 15 residues. Both iRepertoire HTBI primers and Arm-PCR of CDR3 regions were used to build the TCR beta libraries. TCRdb reanalysed the multiplex PCR reads using MiXCR and keeps one entry per CDR3 protein. The repertoire holds roughly 430,000 distinct CDR3 sequences, with about 21% as singletons. Concerning this clonotype itself: What it binds is not known.

Specified time point: persistent/refractory GD, antithyroid drugs over 5 years with positive TRAb. PBMCs were the source of the RNA used for TCR sequencing. This specimen was peripheral blood mononuclear cells (PBMCs), taken when the disease was refractory, from a patient treated with antithyroid drugs. The chain has TRBV28 and TRBJ2-7, with TRBD2 matching over 8 bases. This clonotype was obtained from a female donor with Graves disease. The DNA of the CDR3 is TGTGCCAGCAGTTCGTCGGGTAGCGGGACTCCCGAGCAGTACTTC. This codes for CASSSSGSGTPEQYF.